Below, 20 T cell receptor beta chains from the same sample are listed, as sequenced in a study of T-cell reconstitution after alpha-beta-depleted transplantation in children (dated by TCRdb to 2016 to 2017). The full study reports these points: Over subsequent months, a decline in hyperexpanded clone frequencies was noted, and after one year, T-cell counts and TCRbeta diversity were mostly ascribed to newly produced T cells.

These receptors are not linked to any known antigen. Read against the paper, the sample's treatment or condition label means: allogeneic hematopoietic cell transplantation with graft depleted of TCRalphabeta T cells and CD19 B cells. Receptor amplification or capture employed PCR. Sequencing took place on an Illumina HiSeq 2500. TCR libraries were prepared with molecular barcoding, using unique molecular identifiers to normalize TCRbeta repertoire quantification. TCRdb applied fastp at Q25 and MiXCR to the public reads, then kept only in-frame beta chains. All rows with the same CDR3 protein become a single entry with the most common DNA and genes. The sample records fewer than 350,000 distinct CDR3 sequences, around 7.3% of which are singletons. The ten most abundant clones make up approximately 8.2% of the sample. Sequencing was performed on peripheral blood, taken 360 days after TCRalphabeta/CD19-depleted stem cell transplant. Receptor source: a female patient aged 2 to 10 who had a stem cell transplant for Fanconi anemia, so the T cells may come from the graft donor.

V usage is TRBV10-3 and J usage is TRBJ1-2, with D perhaps matching TRBD1 (6 bases). The CDR3 loop spans 14 amino acids. The germline V gene has CDR1 ENHRY and CDR2 SYGVKD. Deletions cut 6 bases from V and 0 bases from J, with 11 bases between. The CDR3 loop is CAIRRTDTNYGYTF. Here the CDR3 DNA reads TGTGCCATCAGGCGGACAGACACTAACTATGGCTACACCTTC.

This clonotype was found many times. The chain is built from TRBV12-3 or TRBV12-4 and TRBJ1-1, with a weak D call TRBD1 (5 bases). Trimming left V 5 bases short and J 7 bases short, with 14 bases between. CDR3 length: 13 amino acids. In DNA form, the CDR3 reads TGTGCCAGCAGTCAACCTGAGGGGCATGAAGCTTTCTTT. Its translation is CASSQPEGHEAFF.

This clonotype was observed many times. The gene calls are TRBV4-2 and TRBJ2-1, with 9 bases that match TRBD1. Germline V lookup: CDR1 LGHNA, CDR2 YNFKEQ. This CDR3 spans 15 amino acids. With 3 bases clipped from V and 4 bases from J, the junction kept 4 bases outside the gene matches. The CDR3 loop is CASSQGQGLYNEQFF. The CDR3 bases are TGTGCCAGCAGCCAGGGACAGGGTTTATACAATGAGCAGTTCTTC.

The V and J genes are TRBV11-1 and TRBJ1-4; D remains unclear. Deletions cut 1 base from V and 8 bases from J, with 32 bases between. This CDR3 comprises 21 residues. Per germline, CDR1 SGHAT and CDR2 FQDESV (reference sequence). The CDR3 is CASSLVVFFGTLGLRTEKLFF. DNA for the CDR3: TGTGCCAGCAGCTTAGTCGTCTTTTTCGGAACCCTAGGGCTTAGGACGGAAAAACTGTTTTTT.

This chain connects TRBV29-1 to TRBJ1-2; D unclear. Trimming removed 4 bases at V and 5 bases at J, with 17 bases between. Germline CDR1 reads SQVTM; CDR2 reads ANQGSEA. The CDR3 length is 14 residues. CDR3 loop: CSVGGGQEIYGYTF. The CDR3 nucleotides read TGCAGCGTTGGCGGTGGGCAGGAAATATATGGCTACACCTTC.

This clonotype has a count of ten or more. The V call is TRBV12-3 or TRBV12-4, the J call TRBJ1-2, with 7 positions matching TRBD1. V trimming: 6 bases; J trimming: 3 bases; junction bases outside the gene matches: 7. This CDR3 region has 14 residues. The CDR3 DNA sequence: TGTGCCAGCAGCCGGGACAGCTTGGACTATGGCTACACCTTC. Its protein is CASSRDSLDYGYTF.

The V gene is TRBV7-9, the J gene TRBJ2-3, with 9 bases that match TRBD1. This CDR3 has 16 residues. Trimming took 5 bases from V and 0 from J; bases not matched to a gene: 6. The germline CDR1 and CDR2 sequences are SEHNR and FQNEAQ (reference sequence). CDR3 loop: CASSPDRGRSTDTQYF. As DNA, the CDR3 is TGTGCCAGCAGCCCAGACAGGGGGAGGAGCACAGATACGCAGTATTTT. Using reference TRBV7-9 and TRBJ2-3 for the parts outside the CDR3, the full variable domain is DTGVSQNPRHKITKRGQNVTFRCDPISEHNRLYWYRQTLGQGPEFLTYFQNEAQLEKSRLLSDRFSAERPKGSFSTLEIQRTEQGDSAMYLCASSPDRGRSTDTQYFGPGTRLTVL.

This clonotype occurred many times. The V call is TRBV7-6, the J call TRBJ2-3, with 7 bases aligning to TRBD2. The CDR3 covers 15 residues. The germline V gene has CDR1 SGHVS and CDR2 FNYEAQ. J lost 2 bases, V lost 5 bases, and 7 bases had no gene match. This CDR3 is CASSMGGEFTDTQYF. CDR3 DNA sequence: TGTGCCAGCAGCATGGGAGGGGAGTTCACAGATACGCAGTATTTT.

This clonotype occurred many times. The V gene is TRBV28, the J gene TRBJ1-5; the D is unclear. CDR3 size: 12 residues. V was pared by 9 bases and J by 0 bases, with 6 bases between. Germline V gene data show CDR1 as MDHEN and CDR2 as SYDVKM. Here the CDR3 reads CASIGSNQPQHF. CDR3 sequence (DNA): TGTGCCAGTATCGGTAGCAATCAGCCCCAGCATTTT.

This clonotype was recorded many times. The V gene is TRBV18, the J gene TRBJ2-7, with D possibly being TRBD1 or TRBD2 (5 bases each). CDR1 KGHSH and CDR2 LQKENI come from the germline V gene. The CDR3 is 12 amino acids. Trimming left V 3 bases short and J 13 bases short, with 16 bases between. CDR3 protein: CASSPGRVSVYF. CDR3 DNA: TGTGCCAGCTCACCGGGACGGGTTTCGGTATACTTC.

This clonotype was seen at least ten times. This chain uses TRBV7-9 with TRBJ2-2; D unresolved. The CDR3 is 12 amino acids. Germline V gives CDR1 SEHNR, CDR2 FQNEAQ (reference sequence). V lost 5 bases and J 9 bases, leaving 10 bases between the germline ends. The CDR3 here is CASSRAERELFF. The DNA of the CDR3 is TGTGCCAGCAGCCGGGCCGAACGGGAGCTGTTTTTT.

This clonotype was seen repeatedly, ten times or more. The chain combines TRBV5-1 with TRBJ1-1; 7 bases fit TRBD1. The CDR3 length is 15 residues. The germline V gene has CDR1 SGHRS and CDR2 YFSETQ. V dropped 4 bases and J dropped 0; count of bases not matched to a gene: 6. In DNA form, the CDR3 reads TGCGCCAGCAGCGACCCGGGACAGCTGAACACTGAAGCTTTCTTT. It codes for CASSDPGQLNTEAFF.

The gene calls are TRBV20-1 and TRBJ2-5; D tentatively fits TRBD1 or TRBD2 (6 bases each). CDR1 and CDR2 (germline): DFQATT, SNEGSKA (reference sequence). The germline V and J ends were trimmed by 3 bases and 3 bases, with 11 bases remaining between them. The CDR3 is 13 residues long. The CDR3 sequence: CSASEGGKETQYF. DNA of the CDR3: TGCAGTGCTAGTGAGGGGGGTAAAGAGACCCAGTACTTC.

This clonotype was detected many times. V usage is TRBV27 and J usage is TRBJ2-3, with a tentative D call TRBD1 (6 bases). Germline V gene lookup returns CDR1 MNHEY and CDR2 SMNVEV (reference sequence). V dropped 8 bases and J dropped 6 bases, with 18 bases sitting between them. This CDR3 spans 14 amino acids. CDR3 bases: TGTGCCAGCGGAATTGCAGGGGCCGGGGATACGCAGTATTTT. Its translation: CASGIAGAGDTQYF.

At least ten counts were recorded for this clonotype. The chain has TRBV4-3 and TRBJ2-1, with D possibly matching TRBD2 (7 bases). The CDR3 runs to 19 residues. Trimming took 0 bases from V and 3 from J, leaving 21 bases between them. Germline V lookup: CDR1 LGHNA, CDR2 YSLEER. Here the CDR3 reads CASSQERGGASRVYNEQFF. The CDR3 region has the DNA TGCGCCAGCAGCCAAGAAAGAGGGGGGGCTTCTAGGGTCTACAATGAGCAGTTCTTC.

This clonotype has at least ten counts. The gene calls are TRBV12-3 or TRBV12-4 and TRBJ2-5; TRBD2 matches 10 bases. This CDR3 comprises 15 residues. J lost 10 bases, V lost 4 bases, and 12 bases had no gene match. The CDR3 protein is CASSSESGGGRGQYF. The CDR3 region has the DNA TGTGCCAGCAGTTCCGAAAGCGGGGGGGGAAGAGGCCAGTACTTC.

The chain has TRBV9 and TRBJ2-5; no clear D. The better agreement between TRBJ2-1 and the DNA end casts doubt on the J call. Germline CDR1 reads SGDLS; CDR2 reads YYNGEE. CDR3 length equals 15 residues. The CDR3 nucleotides read TGTGCCAGCAGCGTAGGGTGGGTGGACCAAGAGACCCAGTTCTTC. Translated, it gives CASSVGWVDQETQFF.

This clonotype was recorded many times. This chain links TRBV29-1 with TRBJ2-5; a weak D match, TRBD1 (5 bases). The CDR3 sequence is 14 residues long. The germline CDR1 and CDR2 sequences are SQVTM and ANQGSEA. The ends were cut back, 0 bases at V and 10 bases at J, with 18 bases in the middle. The CDR3 coding sequence is TGCAGCGTTGAAGAAAGGGGAAAGGCAAGGAGCCAGTACTTC. Amino acids: CSVEERGKARSQYF.

This chain joins TRBV6-1 and TRBJ2-1; 8 bases are shared with TRBD2. J was trimmed by 0 bases and V by 5 bases; bases with no gene match: 3. Germline values: CDR1 MNHNS, CDR2 SASEGT. CDR3 length equals 15 residues. The CDR3 DNA reads as TGTGCCAGCAGTCGCGGGGGGAGCTCCTACAATGAGCAGTTCTTC. It yields the protein CASSRGGSSYNEQFF.

This clonotype was counted many times. The gene calls are TRBV7-9 and TRBJ2-1; TRBD2 might be the D (6 bases). The CDR3 is 15 residues long. The germline V and J ends were trimmed by 5 bases and 5 bases, with 16 bases remaining between them. Germline V gene lookup returns CDR1 SEHNR and CDR2 FQNEAQ (reference sequence). CDR3 sequence (DNA): TGTGCCAGCAGCGTCCGGGACTCCAAACACAATGAGCAGTTCTTC. Protein: CASSVRDSKHNEQFF.